Below, one T cell receptor (beta chain) is given with its context. The naive CD8 population came from CD45RO-negative cells selected for CCR7, without terminally differentiated effector memory CD45RA+ cells. Germline V CDR1 and CDR2: SGHNT, YYREEE (reference sequence). Trimming shortened V by 0 bases and J by 9 bases, and 7 bases separated the two germline ends. CDR3 length equals 13 residues. Sequenced by immunoSEQ multiplex PCR; TCRdb stores in-frame clones only, minus some. The sample holds about 2 million clones, just under 95% seen once. This entry is derived from a study of shared clonotypes between healthy human individuals.

What was sequenced was naive CD8+ T cells sorted from blood. This rearrangement joins TRBV5-4 to TRBJ1-6; no reliable D call. The clonotype originates from a man aged 18 to 35 in good health. The CDR3 protein is CASSLVSSSPLHF. The CDR3 nucleotides read TGTGCCAGCAGCTTGGTCTCAAGTTCACCCCTCCACTTT. The full variable domain, rest sourced from reference TRBV5-4 and TRBJ1-6, is ETGVTQSPTHLIKTRGQQVTLRCSSQSGHNTVSWYQQALGQGPQFIFQYYREEENGRGNFPPRFSGLQFPNYSSELNVNALELDDSALYLCASSLVSSSPLHFGNGTRLTVT.